The 11 T cell receptor beta chains in this list originate from one sample, sequenced in a study of T cell responses to AZD1222 COVID-19 vaccine. Here immunoSEQ multiplex PCR was the method, and the copy in TCRdb shows in-frame clones only, minus some. The repertoire holds 100,000 to 150,000 clones, roughly 84% seen once, with about 1.2% in the top ten. Sequenced here: peripheral blood, sampled on day 0 of AZD1222 vaccination. The origin of the receptors is an adult in good health.

A remark on this clone: This sample includes further DNA sequences coding for the same CDR3. CDR3 loop: CASSSGYQPQHF. The DNA of the CDR3 is TGTGCCAGCAGTTCCGGGTATCAGCCCCAGCATTTT. The rearrangement joins TRBV12-3 or TRBV12-4 to TRBJ1-5; D is undetermined. CDR3 length: 12 amino acids. Trimming stripped 4 bases from V and 5 bases from J, with 6 bases between.

This clone has just a few counts. The rearrangement links TRBV3-1 (or the pseudogene TRBV3-2) to TRBJ2-1; D is unclear. This CDR3 contains 12 residues. Trimming pared 4 bases from V and 8 bases from J, leaving 9 bases between. Germline V CDR1 and CDR2: LGHDT, YNNKEL (reference sequence). In nucleotides, the CDR3 is TGTGCCAGCAGCCGATCCCGCCATGAGCAGTTCTTC. It translates to CASSRSRHEQFF.

The chain uses TRBV6-1 and TRBJ2-7, with 8 bases aligning to TRBD1. Looked up from germline, CDR1 is MNHNS and CDR2 is SASEGT. V lost 2 bases, J lost 0 bases, and 3 bases stayed unmatched. The CDR3 extends over 15 amino acids. The CDR3 reads CASSEQGASSYEQYF. The DNA of the CDR3 is TGTGCCAGCAGTGAACAGGGGGCGAGCTCCTACGAGCAGTACTTC.

This chain uses TRBV4-1 with TRBJ2-5; possible D gene TRBD2, 7 bases. This CDR3 contains 14 residues. CDR1 and CDR2 (germline): MGHRA, YSYEKL. Trimming left V 8 bases short and J 1 base short, with 14 bases between. The CDR3 sequence: CASAIGGAQETQYF. DNA of the CDR3: TGCGCCAGCGCCATTGGGGGGGCCCAAGAGACCCAGTACTTC.

This chain links TRBV3-1 (or the pseudogene TRBV3-2) with TRBJ2-7; D is undetermined. The V end lost 3 bases, the J end lost 5 bases, and 11 bases lay between the germline ends. The CDR3 runs 13 residues. Per the germline V gene, CDR1 is LGHDT and CDR2 is YNNKEL (reference sequence). CDR3 sequence (DNA): TGTGCCAGCAGCCACGGTAGCCCAAACGAGCAGTACTTC. This sequence encodes CASSHGSPNEQYF.

This clone was observed once. The rearrangement uses TRBV7-9 and TRBJ2-4; D is undetermined. The germline gives CDR1 SEHNR, CDR2 FQNEAQ (reference sequence). CDR3 length equals 15 residues. V shed 3 bases and J shed 4 bases, with 13 bases lying between them. CDR3 amino acids: CASSFGESFKNIQYF. The CDR3 bases are TGTGCCAGCAGCTTTGGGGAATCTTTTAAAAACATTCAGTACTTC.

This clone was seen only once. The chain links TRBV18 to TRBJ1-6; a possible D gene is TRBD1 (6 bases). The germline V gene has CDR1 KGHSH and CDR2 LQKENI. The CDR3 consists of 15 residues. V was shortened by 3 bases and J by 9 bases, with 15 bases between the two germline ends. The CDR3 coding sequence is TGTGCCAGCTCACCCGGGCCAGGGGTTAGTTCACCCCTCCACTTT. Translation gives CASSPGPGVSSPLHF.

The rearrangement joins TRBV19 to TRBJ2-2; D perhaps matches TRBD1 (5 bases). Trimming took 3 bases from V and 1 from J, leaving 9 bases between them. This CDR3 contains 15 residues. Germline-derived CDR1 and CDR2 are LNHDA and SQIVND (reference sequence). This CDR3 is CASSIDSLNTGELFF. The CDR3 nucleotides read TGTGCCAGTAGTATCGACAGTCTGAACACCGGGGAGCTGTTTTTT. The entire variable domain, with the rest obtained from reference TRBV19 and TRBJ2-2, is as follows: DGGITQSPKYLFRKEGQNVTLSCEQNLNHDAMYWYRQDPGQGLRLIYYSQIVNDFQKGDIAEGYSVSREKKESFPLTVTSAQKNPTAFYLCASSIDSLNTGELFFGEGSRLTVL.

This rearrangement joins TRBV19 to TRBJ1-1; D is perhaps TRBD1 (5 bases). Trimming removed 7 bases from V and 1 base from J, with 16 bases in between. The CDR3 runs to 15 residues. CDR1 LNHDA and CDR2 SQIVND come from the germline V gene (reference sequence). In DNA form, the CDR3 reads TGTGCCAGTAACCACCCCGGACACCCGAACACTGAAGCTTTCTTT. It specifies CASNHPGHPNTEAFF.

The rearrangement uses TRBV6-1 and TRBJ1-3; possibly TRBD1 for D (5 bases). Germline V lookup: CDR1 MNHNS, CDR2 SASEGT. With 4 bases removed from V and 0 bases from J, the gap between germline ends came to 13 bases. This CDR3 is built from 16 residues. The CDR3 region is CASSVDSRSSGNTIYF. The CDR3 DNA reads TGTGCCAGCAGTGTAGACAGCAGAAGCTCTGGAAACACCATATATTTT.

The V call is TRBV29-1, the J call TRBJ2-7; 8 bases fit TRBD1. CDR1 is SQVTM and CDR2 is ANQGSEA in the germline V gene. The CDR3 is made up of 13 amino acids. V dropped 4 bases and J dropped 4; count of bases not matched to a gene: 6. DNA for the CDR3: TGCAGCGTTGTCGGACAGGGTCGGTACGAGCAGTACTTC. As protein: CSVVGQGRYEQYF.